The present T cell receptor beta chain was sequenced within a study of T cell responses to AZD1222 COVID-19 vaccine. Regarding the study as a whole: Spike-wide coverage was observed for vaccine-associated CD4 TCRs, with dominant responses at 160-218 and 743-854. White British ancestry dominated among donors, who included more females, and clonal diversity was possibly underestimated. Reportedly, close to half of spike-specific TCRs are directed against unmutated variant regions.

The data were produced by immunoSEQ multiplex PCR, yet TCRdb's version contains in-frame clones alone and is incomplete. The sample has 95,000 to 130,000 clones; 88% are singletons. This CDR3 is built from 15 residues. Losses at the gene ends were 5 bases for V and 2 bases for J; bases not matched to a gene: 8. Looked up from germline, CDR1 is SSHAT and CDR2 is FNYEAQ (reference sequence). To note about this clone: Its antigen is still unknown.

The sequence derives from an adult in good health. This chain joins TRBV7-7 and TRBJ2-7; 8 positions agree with TRBD1. The sample consisted of peripheral blood, taken on day 0 of AZD1222 vaccination. The CDR3, as DNA: TGTGCCAGCAGCCTACGACAGGGGCCGCCCTACGAGCAGTACTTC. Its translation: CASSLRQGPPYEQYF.